Each of the 13 T cell receptor beta chains below was sequenced from the same sample in a study of beta chain features in type 1 diabetes. Points from the study as a whole: TCRB CDR3s from Type 1 diabetes patients were moderately but significantly shorter in all four CD4+ subsets.

The investigators reverse transcribed all of the isolated RNA, so they sequenced expressed TCRB transcripts. Produced via immunoSEQ multiplex PCR; TCRdb's table is partial and in-frame only. The sample includes 300,000 to 400,000 clones, roughly 9.8% seen only once; the top ten take over 0.45%. These receptors' targets are unknown. Material for sequencing was central memory CD4+ T cells from blood. All receptors derive from a man aged 30-40 years with type 1 diabetes.

The CDR3, as DNA: TGTGCCAGCAGCTTAGCGGCGGTACGCAATGAGCAGTTCTTC. Translation: CASSLAAVRNEQFF. V gene TRBV7-8 combines with J gene TRBJ2-1; no clear D gene. The CDR3 spans 14 residues. Per the germline V gene, CDR1 is SGHVS and CDR2 is FQNEAQ. V was pared by 0 bases and J by 6 bases, with 9 bases between.

As regards this clone: Relative to the germline gene, one junction end is altered; a read error may explain this. The chain links TRBV5-6 to TRBJ2-1, with no clear D. The CDR3 runs 15 residues. CDR1 and CDR2 from the germline V gene are SGHDT and YYEEEE. The CDR3 region has the DNA TGTGCCAGCACCTTGACCCTTATACAGTACAATGAGCAGTTCTTC. Translating gives CASTLTLIQYNEQFF.

A few counts support this clone. CDR3 nucleotide sequence: TGTGCCAGCAGCCTAACAGGGGGAGATACGCAGTATTTT. Translated, it gives CASSLTGGDTQYF. This chain connects TRBV11-3 to TRBJ2-3, with 8 bases that match TRBD1. With V trimmed by 5 bases and J by 5 bases, 3 bases remained unmatched. Looked up from germline, CDR1 is SGHNT and CDR2 is YENEEA. The length of the CDR3 is 13 residues.

This sequence joins TRBV4-2 and TRBJ2-7; 10 bases line up with TRBD2. The V gene end was trimmed by 4 bases and the J gene end by 5 bases; junction bases not matched to a gene: 11. CDR1 and CDR2 (germline): LGHNA, YNFKEQ. The CDR3 totals 16 residues. The chain's CDR3 is CASSLLAGEARDEQYF. The CDR3 bases are TGTGCCAGCAGCCTTCTAGCGGGAGAGGCCAGGGACGAGCAGTACTTC.

This clone occurred a few times. The rearrangement links TRBV11-3 to TRBJ2-1; 16 bases align to TRBD2. The CDR3 is made up of 16 amino acids. Unmatched junction bases numbered 2, after V lost 0 bases and J lost 9 bases. Germline CDR1 reads SGHNT; CDR2 reads YENEEA. Here the CDR3 reads CASSLDGTSGRGEQFF. The DNA of the CDR3 is TGTGCCAGCAGCTTAGATGGGACTAGCGGGAGGGGTGAGCAGTTCTTC.

The rearrangement links TRBV30 to TRBJ2-3; D is possibly TRBD1 (6 bases). The germline V and J ends were trimmed by 0 bases and 11 bases, with 15 bases remaining between them. The germline gives CDR1 GTSNPN, CDR2 SVGIG (reference sequence). This CDR3 contains 13 residues. DNA of the CDR3: TGTGCCTGGAGTGTAGCCCCGAAAGGGGGGCAGTATTTT. It codes for CAWSVAPKGGQYF. Combining the CDR3 with reference TRBV30 and TRBJ2-3 gives the whole variable domain SQTIHQWPATLVQPVGSPLSLECTVEGTSNPNLYWYRQAAGRGLQLLFYSVGIGQISSEVPQNLSASRPQDRQFILSSKKLLLSDSGFYLCAWSVAPKGGQYFGPGTRLTVL.

The CDR3, as DNA: TGCGCCAGCAGTTTGCTCCAGGGTTCAAATGGCTACACCTTC. Its translation is CASSLLQGSNGYTF. The genes are TRBV10-2 and TRBJ1-2; a weak D match, TRBD1 (5 bases). V was pared by 5 bases and J by 6 bases, with 16 bases between. The germline V gene has CDR1 WSHSY and CDR2 SAAADI. This CDR3 has 14 residues.

In this sample, this clone turned up a few times. This sequence joins TRBV7-9 and TRBJ2-6; D possibly corresponds to TRBD2 (6 bases). Germline CDR1 SEHNR, CDR2 FQNEAQ (reference sequence). There are 17 residues in the CDR3. V was pared by 4 bases and J by 1 base, with 14 bases between. The CDR3 DNA follows: TGTGCCAGCAGCTCTCCGGGAGAGCAATCTGGGGCCAACGTCCTGACTTTC. Translation: CASSSPGEQSGANVLTF.

This clone was seen more than once but under ten times. This chain joins TRBV19 and TRBJ2-1, with no clear D. Trimming took off 4 bases at V and 4 bases at J, with 8 bases between the two ends. CDR1 and CDR2 from the germline V gene are LNHDA and SQIVND (reference sequence). CDR3 length: 13 residues. The CDR3 region is CASSTTPYNEQFF. Here the CDR3 DNA reads TGTGCCAGTAGTACTACACCTTACAATGAGCAGTTCTTC.

This clone was counted ten times or more. Other DNA sequences of this sample code for an identical CDR3. The chain recombines TRBV14 with TRBJ2-5; D might be TRBD1 or TRBD2, each matching 5 bases. This CDR3 is built from 14 residues. Germline V lookup: CDR1 SGHDN, CDR2 FVKESK. Trimming took 0 bases from V and 5 from J, leaving 10 bases between them. Written as DNA, the CDR3 is TGTGCCAGCAGCCAAGAAATGGGACGCGAGACCCAGTACTTC. Its translation: CASSQEMGRETQYF.

Only a few counts were recorded for this clone. The chain joins TRBV7-2 to TRBJ2-7; D remains unclear. Per the germline V gene, CDR1 is SGHTA and CDR2 is FQGNSA. This CDR3 has 14 residues. V was shortened by 1 base and J by 1 base, with 8 bases between the two germline ends. The CDR3 is CASSLVVSSYEQYF. The CDR3 DNA reads TGTGCCAGCAGCTTAGTGGTCAGTTCCTACGAGCAGTACTTC.

This clone has more than one count but fewer than ten. The chain links TRBV18 to TRBJ2-7; 8 bases fit TRBD2. The V segment lost 8 bases and the J segment 6 bases; nucleotides outside the gene matches: 12. CDR1 and CDR2 from the germline V gene are KGHSH and LQKENI. The CDR3 is made up of 14 amino acids. CDR3 coding DNA: TGTGCCAGCCTGCCTAACGGGGGGGCGGGCGAGCAGTACTTC. It codes for CASLPNGGAGEQYF.

This chain uses TRBV25-1 with TRBJ2-5, with TRBD1 identical over 8 bases. The V gene end was trimmed by 3 bases and the J gene end by 4 bases; junction bases not matched to a gene: 4. The CDR3 runs to 14 residues. Germline V lookup: CDR1 MGHDK, CDR2 SYGVNS. CDR3 loop: CASSDRGHVETQYF. The CDR3 DNA follows: TGTGCCAGCAGTGACAGGGGGCATGTAGAGACCCAGTACTTC.